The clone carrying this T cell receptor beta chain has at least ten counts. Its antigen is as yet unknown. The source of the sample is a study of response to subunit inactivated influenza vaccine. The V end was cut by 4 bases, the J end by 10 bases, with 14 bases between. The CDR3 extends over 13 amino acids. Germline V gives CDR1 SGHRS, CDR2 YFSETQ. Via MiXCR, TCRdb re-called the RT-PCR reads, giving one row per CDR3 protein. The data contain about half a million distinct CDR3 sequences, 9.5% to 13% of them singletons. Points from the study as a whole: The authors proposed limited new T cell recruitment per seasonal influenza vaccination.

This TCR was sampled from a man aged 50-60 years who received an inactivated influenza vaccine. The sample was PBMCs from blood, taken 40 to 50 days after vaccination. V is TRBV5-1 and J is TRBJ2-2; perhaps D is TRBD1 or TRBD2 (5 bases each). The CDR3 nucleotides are TGCGCCAGCAGCAACCCCGGGACCAAGGAGCTGTTTTTT. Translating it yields CASSNPGTKELFF.